Below, 19 T cell receptor beta chains from the same sample are listed, as sequenced in a study of blood T cell repertoires in COVID-19. Data came from immunoSEQ multiplex PCR; TCRdb stores just in-frame clones and leaves some out. The profile shows roughly 69,000 clones, roughly 76% of them singletons. The specimen sequenced was peripheral blood. The receptors were sampled from a human donor in a cohort sampled during active COVID-19.

The rearrangement uses TRBV2 and TRBJ1-4; TRBD1 might be the D (5 bases). Germline CDR1 and CDR2: SNHLY and FYNNEI. V dropped 7 bases and J dropped 5 bases, with 17 bases sitting between them. The CDR3 covers 15 residues. For the CDR3, the DNA is TGTGCCAGCACCCTAAAGGGGAATCAGAATGAAAAACTGTTTTTT. Encoded protein: CASTLKGNQNEKLFF.

This chain joins TRBV25-1 and TRBJ2-2; 7 bases match TRBD2. Germline CDR1 MGHDK, CDR2 SYGVNS. The CDR3 contains 11 residues. With 11 bases clipped from V and 6 bases from J, the junction kept 3 bases outside the gene matches. Here the CDR3 reads CALGGSGELFF. In DNA form, the CDR3 reads TGTGCCCTCGGGGGGTCCGGGGAGCTGTTTTTT.

J is TRBJ1-1 and V is TRBV4-3; TRBD1 matches 10 bases. This CDR3 comprises 19 residues. Germline CDR1 is LGHNA and CDR2 is YSLEER. After removal of 1 base from V and 6 bases from J, the junction contained 17 bases not matched to a gene. The DNA of the CDR3 is TGCGCCAGCAGCCAAGGGGTTCAGGGCCTCGGACAGGGGGTTTCTGAAGCTTTCTTT. It is translated as CASSQGVQGLGQGVSEAFF.

The gene calls are TRBV5-4 and TRBJ1-2; 9 bases are a match to TRBD1. Unmatched junction bases numbered 6, after V lost 0 bases and J lost 6 bases. Germline CDR1 and CDR2: SGHNT and YYREEE (reference sequence). The CDR3 is made up of 15 amino acids. CDR3 nucleotide sequence: TGTGCCAGCAGCTTGGCGGGGGACAGGGCGAATGGCTACACCTTC. Protein: CASSLAGDRANGYTF.

The chain recombines TRBV28 with TRBJ2-7; no firm D call. CDR1 and CDR2 from the germline V gene are MDHEN and SYDVKM. V shed 8 bases and J shed 0 bases, with 14 bases lying between them. The CDR3 loop spans 14 amino acids. CDR3 sequence (DNA): TGTGCCAGCGGCGCGGTGAAATCCTCCTACGAGCAGTACTTC. Its protein is CASGAVKSSYEQYF.

The rearrangement uses TRBV18 and TRBJ1-6; D remains ambiguous. The CDR3 is 14 amino acids. V was pared by 2 bases and J by 8 bases, with 10 bases between. Germline V CDR1 and CDR2: KGHSH, LQKENI. In nucleotides, the CDR3 is TGTGCCAGCTCACCAAAAAATGAGGATTCACCCCTCCACTTT. Its protein is CASSPKNEDSPLHF. The variable domain in full, completed from reference TRBV18 and TRBJ1-6, reads NAGVMQNPRHLVRRRGQEARLRCSPMKGHSHVYWYRQLPEEGLKFMVYLQKENIIDESGMPKERFSAEFPKEGPSILRIQQVVRGDSAAYFCASSPKNEDSPLHFGNGTRLTVT.

This clone was recorded a few times. CDR3 in DNA: TGTGCCAGCAGTTTCGGGGGGGCGGGGGAGACCCAGTACTTC. This encodes CASSFGGAGETQYF. J is TRBJ2-5 and V is TRBV27; 8 nucleotides align to TRBD2. There are 14 residues in the CDR3. Germline CDR1 reads MNHEY; CDR2 reads SMNVEV (reference sequence). After removal of 3 bases from V and 5 bases from J, the junction contained 5 bases not matched to a gene.

The chain employs TRBV9 and TRBJ2-5; TRBD2 matches at 11 bases. Per the germline V gene, CDR1 is SGDLS and CDR2 is YYNGEE. The ends lost 0 bases at V and 5 bases at J; junction bases unmatched: 9. There are 17 residues in the CDR3. The CDR3 spells CASSVEGSGGAWETQYF. The CDR3 region has the DNA TGTGCCAGCAGCGTAGAAGGTAGCGGGGGGGCATGGGAGACCCAGTACTTC.

There are a few counts of this clone. The chain combines TRBV4-2 with TRBJ2-1, with TRBD2 matching 10 bases. J gave up 7 bases and V 1 base, and 7 bases lay outside the gene matches. Per germline, CDR1 LGHNA and CDR2 YNFKEQ. The CDR3 has 16 amino acids. The CDR3 protein is CASSQAGAGGPNEQFF. CDR3 bases: TGTGCCAGCAGCCAAGCGGGAGCGGGGGGGCCTAATGAGCAGTTCTTC.

This sequence joins TRBV7-9 and TRBJ1-2; D is perhaps TRBD1 (6 bases). This CDR3 has 13 residues. Germline V CDR1 and CDR2: SEHNR, FQNEAQ (reference sequence). V lost 1 base to trimming and J lost 6 bases, with 9 bases between them. In DNA form, the CDR3 reads TGTGCCAGCAGCTTAGGGGCAGGGGATGGCTACACCTTC. Its protein is CASSLGAGDGYTF.

The genes are TRBV5-4 and TRBJ2-1; D is perhaps TRBD2 (5 bases). From germline, CDR1 is SGHNT and CDR2 YYREEE (reference sequence). The CDR3 runs 12 residues. The CDR3 DNA sequence: TGTGTACTTTCGGACTGGGAGAATGAGCAGTTCTTC. Amino acid sequence: CVLSDWENEQFF.

This clone occurred once. The J gene is TRBJ2-5, the V gene TRBV3-1 (or the pseudogene TRBV3-2); no definite D call. CDR3 size: 13 residues. Trimming removed 1 base from V and 4 bases from J, with 7 bases in between. Germline-derived CDR1 and CDR2 are LGHDT and YNNKEL (reference sequence). Here the CDR3 reads CASSQGSGETQYF. In nucleotides, the CDR3 is TGTGCCAGCAGCCAAGGTAGTGGAGAGACCCAGTACTTC.

The genes are TRBV19 and TRBJ2-2; TRBD2 is a possible D gene (5 bases). From germline, CDR1 is LNHDA and CDR2 SQIVND (reference sequence). Deletions cut 8 bases from V and 4 bases from J, with 14 bases between. This CDR3 comprises 14 residues. The CDR3 loop reads CASSLSRGTGELFF. CDR3 nucleotide sequence: TGTGCCAGTTCTCTTTCCCGGGGCACCGGGGAGCTGTTTTTT.

The chain has TRBV10-3 and TRBJ2-3; D is unresolved. V was cut by 6 bases and J by 0 bases, with 4 bases left in between. This CDR3 region has 12 residues. CDR1 is ENHRY, CDR2 SYGVKD, per germline. CDR3 sequence reads: CAISLSTDTQYF. CDR3 coding DNA: TGTGCCATCAGCTTAAGCACAGATACGCAGTATTTT.

The gene calls are TRBV28 and TRBJ2-2, with 8 bases aligning to TRBD1. Looked up from germline, CDR1 is MDHEN and CDR2 is SYDVKM. V was pared by 6 bases and J by 8 bases, with 11 bases of the junction left unmatched. The CDR3 contains 15 residues. In nucleotides, the CDR3 is TGTGCCAGCAGGCCACAGGGGGGTGTTTTTGGGGAGCTGTTTTTT. This translates into CASRPQGGVFGELFF.

This chain uses TRBV28 with TRBJ1-6; no clear D gene. Trimming shortened V by 8 bases and J by 1 base, and 6 bases separated the two germline ends. This CDR3 contains 13 residues. Germline V gene lookup returns CDR1 MDHEN and CDR2 SYDVKM. The CDR3 DNA reads TGTGCCAGCGGTTCATCCTATAATTCACCCCTCCACTTT. This codes for CASGSSYNSPLHF.

V usage is TRBV6-6 and J usage is TRBJ2-2; maybe TRBD2 (5 bases). The CDR3 has 12 residues. Germline CDR1 reads MNHNY; CDR2 reads SVGAGI (reference sequence). The V and J ends lost 7 bases and 8 bases respectively, with 11 bases between them. For the CDR3, the DNA is TGTGCCAGCATCGAGGGTAGTGGGGAGCTGTTTTTT. Translated: CASIEGSGELFF.

The genes are TRBV5-1 and TRBJ2-5; 10 nucleotides align to TRBD2. CDR1 and CDR2 from the germline V gene are SGHRS and YFSETQ. The CDR3 contains 15 residues. V lost 4 bases and J lost 7; bases outside the gene matches: 10. CDR3 nucleotide sequence: TGCGCCAGCAGCGCGGAACTAGCGGGGCCGGGGACCCAGTACTTC. It codes for CASSAELAGPGTQYF. The whole variable domain, remainder taken from reference TRBV5-1 and TRBJ2-5, is KAGVTQTPRYLIKTRGQQVTLSCSPISGHRSVSWYQQTPGQGLQFLFEYFSETQRNKGNFPGRFSGRQFSNSRSEMNVSTLELGDSALYLCASSAELAGPGTQYFGPGTRLLVL.

The V call is TRBV3-1 (or the pseudogene TRBV3-2), the J call TRBJ1-2; no definite D call. The V gene's germline CDR1 is LGHDT and CDR2 YNNKEL (reference sequence). V was cut by 2 bases and J by 5 bases, with 6 bases left in between. This CDR3 has 12 amino acids. CDR3 in DNA: TGTGCCAGCAGCCAAAGAGAGTATGGCTACACCTTC. This translates into CASSQREYGYTF.